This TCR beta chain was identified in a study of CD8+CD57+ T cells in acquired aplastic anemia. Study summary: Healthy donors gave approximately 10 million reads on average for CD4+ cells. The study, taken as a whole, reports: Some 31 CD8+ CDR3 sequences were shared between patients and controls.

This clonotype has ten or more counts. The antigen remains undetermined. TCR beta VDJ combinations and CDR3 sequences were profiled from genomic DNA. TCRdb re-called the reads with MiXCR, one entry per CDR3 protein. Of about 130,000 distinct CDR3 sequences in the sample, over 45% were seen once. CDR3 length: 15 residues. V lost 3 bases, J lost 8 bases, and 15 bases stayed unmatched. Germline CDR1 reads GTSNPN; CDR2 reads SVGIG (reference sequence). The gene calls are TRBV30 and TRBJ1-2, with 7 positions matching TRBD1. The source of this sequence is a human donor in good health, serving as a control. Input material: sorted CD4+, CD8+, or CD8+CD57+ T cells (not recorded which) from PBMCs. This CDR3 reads CAWRETGTVLWGYTF. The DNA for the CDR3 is TGTGCCTGGAGGGAAACCGGGACAGTTCTATGGGGCTACACCTTC.